Listed here is a single T cell receptor beta chain. Amplifying from RNA transcripts, the study obtained TCR beta CDR3 regions. The first-round RT-PCR employed HTBI primers together with the Qiagen OneStep RT-PCR kit. A multiplex PCR was then performed as the second round. TCRdb passed the multiplex PCR reads through MiXCR, listing each CDR3 protein once. This sample yields about 240,000 distinct CDR3 sequences, of which around 50% are seen a single time; around 43% belongs to the top ten. This entry belongs to a study of Graves' ophthalmopathy and Graves' hyperthyroidism. This CDR3 contains 14 residues. The germline gives CDR1 DFQATT, CDR2 SNEGSKA (reference sequence). V lost 6 bases, J lost 7 bases, and 16 bases lay in between.

This chain joins TRBV20-1 and TRBJ1-6; D might be TRBD1 (6 bases). The receptor comes from an adult man with Graves' ophthalmopathy. Sequencing was performed on peripheral blood. CDR3 coding DNA: TGCAGTGCCCTCGATGGACAGTTAAATTCACCCCTCCACTTT. Protein sequence: CSALDGQLNSPLHF.